This T cell receptor beta chain was profiled in a study of blood T cell repertoires in COVID-19. Study-wide background: Collection of acute and convalescent COVID-19 samples took place in the United States, Italy and Spain. Nucleic acid was either cDNA or gDNA, and it came from T cells, B-cell-depleted T cells, or PBMCs.

In the original workflow: Scientists estimated how many nucleated cells there were by amplifying reference gene primers. Method: immunoSEQ multiplex PCR; TCRdb's copy keeps in-frame clones and lacks some. That table gives V, J and clone size, and the DNA gave D and trimming. The sample has some 250,000 clones, 80% to 85% seen once. Per germline, CDR1 SGHRS and CDR2 YFSETQ. The CDR3 extends over 15 amino acids. With V trimmed by 0 bases and J by 7 bases, 1 base remained unmatched. The sample taken for sequencing was peripheral blood. V usage is TRBV5-1 and J usage is TRBJ2-1; 13 nucleotides line up with TRBD2. This TCR was sampled from a man aged 55 to 70 with acute or convalescent COVID-19. The CDR3 reads CASSLEGLAGNEQFF. DNA for the CDR3: TGCGCCAGCAGCTTGGAGGGACTAGCGGGAAATGAGCAGTTCTTC.